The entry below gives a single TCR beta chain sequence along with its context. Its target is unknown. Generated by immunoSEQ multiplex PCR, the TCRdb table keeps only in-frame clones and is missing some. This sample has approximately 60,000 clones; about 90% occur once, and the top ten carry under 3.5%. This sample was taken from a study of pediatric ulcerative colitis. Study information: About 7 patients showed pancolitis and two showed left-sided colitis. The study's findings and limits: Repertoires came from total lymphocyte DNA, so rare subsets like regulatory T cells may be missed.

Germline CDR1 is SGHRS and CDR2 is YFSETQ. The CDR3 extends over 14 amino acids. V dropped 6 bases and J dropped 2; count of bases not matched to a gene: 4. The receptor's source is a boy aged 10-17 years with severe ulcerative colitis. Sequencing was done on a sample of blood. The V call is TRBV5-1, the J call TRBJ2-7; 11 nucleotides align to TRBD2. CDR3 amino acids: CASTLTSGTYEQYF. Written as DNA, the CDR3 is TGCGCCAGCACCCTGACTAGCGGGACCTACGAGCAGTACTTC.